The present T cell receptor (beta chain) was sequenced within a study of blood T cell repertoires in COVID-19. Generated by immunoSEQ multiplex PCR, the TCRdb table keeps only in-frame clones and is missing some. The repertoire holds around 160,000 clones, with over 75% as singletons. CDR1 is SEHNR and CDR2 is FQNEAQ in the germline V gene (reference sequence). The CDR3 contains 15 residues. Trimming cost V 5 bases and J 0 bases, with 12 bases left between them. The sample comprised peripheral blood. The rearrangement links TRBV7-9 to TRBJ2-3, with TRBD2 as a possible D gene (5 bases). This receptor was identified in a woman aged 55-69 years with COVID-19, enrolled during active disease. The CDR3: CASSLRRGSTDTQYF. The CDR3 region has the DNA TGTGCCAGCAGCCTCCGGAGAGGGAGCACAGATACGCAGTATTTT.